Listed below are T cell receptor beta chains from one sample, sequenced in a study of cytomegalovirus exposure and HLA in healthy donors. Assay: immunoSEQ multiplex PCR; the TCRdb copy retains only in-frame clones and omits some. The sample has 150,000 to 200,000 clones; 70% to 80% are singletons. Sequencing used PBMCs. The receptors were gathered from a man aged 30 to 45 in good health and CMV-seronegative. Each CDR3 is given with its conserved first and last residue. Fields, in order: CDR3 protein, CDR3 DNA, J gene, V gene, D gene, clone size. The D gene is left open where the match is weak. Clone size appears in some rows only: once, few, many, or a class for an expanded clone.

cdr3_aa: CASKLRPLAGANTGELFF
cdr3_nt: TGTGCCAGCAAGCTCAGACCCCTAGCGGGAGCTAACACCGGGGAGCTGTTTTTT
j_call: TRBJ2-2
v_call: TRBV27
d_call: TRBD2
clone_size: -

cdr3_aa: CASSEGPGWDGYTF
cdr3_nt: TGTGCCAGCAGTGAAGGGCCAGGGTGGGATGGCTACACCTTC
j_call: TRBJ1-2
v_call: TRBV2
d_call: -
clone_size: -

cdr3_aa: CASRQADYNEQFF
cdr3_nt: TGTGCCAGCAGACAAGCGGACTACAATGAGCAGTTCTTC
j_call: TRBJ2-1
v_call: TRBV7-3
d_call: -
clone_size: -

cdr3_aa: CASSEVLTGDRDEQFF
cdr3_nt: TGTGCCAGCAGTGAAGTTTTGACTGGTGACCGGGATGAGCAGTTCTTC
j_call: TRBJ2-1
v_call: TRBV25-1
d_call: -
clone_size: -

cdr3_aa: CASSAESTGNTIYF
cdr3_nt: TGTGCCAGCAGTGCGGAGTCCACTGGAAACACCATATATTTT
j_call: TRBJ1-3
v_call: TRBV25-1
d_call: -
clone_size: -

cdr3_aa: CASVETSGNIGGELFF
cdr3_nt: TGTGCCAGCGTAGAGACTAGCGGGAACATCGGCGGGGAGCTGTTTTTT
j_call: TRBJ2-2
v_call: TRBV6-6
d_call: TRBD2
clone_size: -

cdr3_aa: CAWSSGIYNEQFF
cdr3_nt: TGTGCCTGGAGTAGCGGGATCTACAATGAGCAGTTCTTC
j_call: TRBJ2-1
v_call: TRBV30
d_call: TRBD2
clone_size: -

cdr3_aa: CASIAEANTEAFF
cdr3_nt: TGTGCCAGCATTGCGGAGGCCAACACTGAAGCTTTCTTT
j_call: TRBJ1-1
v_call: TRBV2
d_call: -
clone_size: -

cdr3_aa: CASNSLAGAFDNEQFF
cdr3_nt: TGTGCCAGCAATAGCCTAGCGGGAGCGTTCGACAATGAGCAGTTCTTC
j_call: TRBJ2-1
v_call: TRBV4-2
d_call: TRBD2
clone_size: -

cdr3_aa: CASSRLGNFRTYTEAFF
cdr3_nt: TGTGCCAGTAGTCGTCTGGGAAATTTCAGGACTTACACTGAAGCTTTCTTT
j_call: TRBJ1-1
v_call: TRBV19
d_call: -
clone_size: -

cdr3_aa: CAIGGGVNYGYTF
cdr3_nt: TGTGCCATCGGAGGGGGGGTTAACTATGGCTACACCTTC
j_call: TRBJ1-2
v_call: TRBV10-3
d_call: -
clone_size: -

cdr3_aa: CASSLGGGISTDTQYF
cdr3_nt: TGCGCCAGCAGCTTGGGAGGAGGCATTAGCACAGATACGCAGTATTTT
j_call: TRBJ2-3
v_call: TRBV5-1
d_call: -
clone_size: -

cdr3_aa: CASRQGASPLHF
cdr3_nt: TGTGCCAGCAGACAGGGGGCCTCACCCCTCCACTTT
j_call: TRBJ1-6
v_call: TRBV27
d_call: TRBD1
clone_size: -

cdr3_aa: CASSPLKLAGGPSEQFF
cdr3_nt: TGTGCCAGCAGCCCGCTTAAGCTAGCGGGAGGGCCCAGTGAGCAGTTCTTC
j_call: TRBJ2-1
v_call: TRBV14
d_call: TRBD2
clone_size: few

cdr3_aa: CATSVNPGMTVGEKLFF
cdr3_nt: TGTGCCACCAGCGTTAACCCAGGAATGACAGTAGGTGAAAAACTGTTTTTT
j_call: TRBJ1-4
v_call: TRBV15
d_call: -
clone_size: -

cdr3_aa: CASSLSGLSGANVLTF
cdr3_nt: TGTGCCAGCAGTTTATCGGGCCTCTCTGGGGCCAACGTCCTGACTTTC
j_call: TRBJ2-6
v_call: TRBV27
d_call: -
clone_size: -

cdr3_aa: CAITPTDSAYNEQFF
cdr3_nt: TGTGCCATCACCCCAACGGACTCAGCCTACAATGAGCAGTTCTTC
j_call: TRBJ2-1
v_call: TRBV10-3
d_call: -
clone_size: -

cdr3_aa: CASSLSGSTGELFF
cdr3_nt: TGTGCCAGCAGCTTAAGCGGGAGCACCGGGGAGCTGTTTTTT
j_call: TRBJ2-2
v_call: TRBV7-6
d_call: TRBD2
clone_size: -

cdr3_aa: CASSYIYGYNEQFF
cdr3_nt: TGTGCCAGCAGCTATATATACGGCTACAATGAGCAGTTCTTC
j_call: TRBJ2-1
v_call: TRBV7-9
d_call: -
clone_size: -

cdr3_aa: CASSLGPGKYQPQHF
cdr3_nt: TGTGCCAGCAGTTTAGGCCCAGGGAAATATCAGCCCCAGCATTTT
j_call: TRBJ1-5
v_call: TRBV27
d_call: -
clone_size: -

cdr3_aa: CASSYSVQGATEAFF
cdr3_nt: TGTGCCAGCAGTTACTCTGTGCAGGGGGCCACTGAAGCTTTCTTT
j_call: TRBJ1-1
v_call: TRBV6-5
d_call: TRBD1
clone_size: -

cdr3_aa: CASSYPGTGVEKLFF
cdr3_nt: TGTGCCAGCAGTTACCCCGGGACAGGGGTTGAAAAACTGTTTTTT
j_call: TRBJ1-4
v_call: TRBV28
d_call: TRBD1
clone_size: -

cdr3_aa: CASKMTVTGELFF
cdr3_nt: TGTGCCAGCAAGATGACAGTTACCGGGGAGCTGTTTTTT
j_call: TRBJ2-2
v_call: TRBV2
d_call: -
clone_size: -

cdr3_aa: CASSQGWSGSSGNTIYF
cdr3_nt: TGTGCCAGCAGCCAAGGATGGAGCGGCTCCTCTGGAAACACCATATATTTT
j_call: TRBJ1-3
v_call: TRBV4-2
d_call: -
clone_size: few

cdr3_aa: CSSSLGHGEAFF
cdr3_nt: TGTTCCAGCAGCTTAGGACACGGTGAAGCTTTCTTT
j_call: TRBJ1-1
v_call: TRBV7-9
d_call: -
clone_size: few

cdr3_aa: CASSQVSGSGKAFF
cdr3_nt: TGCGCCAGCAGCCAAGTGTCCGGATCAGGTAAAGCTTTCTTT
j_call: TRBJ1-1
v_call: TRBV4-1
d_call: -
clone_size: -

cdr3_aa: CASSPQFSGNTIYF
cdr3_nt: TGTGCCAGCAGCCCACAATTCTCTGGAAACACCATATATTTT
j_call: TRBJ1-3
v_call: TRBV6-5
d_call: -
clone_size: few

cdr3_aa: CASSAQRYTGELFF
cdr3_nt: TGTGCCAGCAGCGCCCAGAGGTACACCGGGGAGCTGTTTTTT
j_call: TRBJ2-2
v_call: TRBV9
d_call: -
clone_size: -

cdr3_aa: CASSLSGTYGYTF
cdr3_nt: TGCGCCAGCAGCTTGTCAGGAACCTATGGCTACACCTTC
j_call: TRBJ1-2
v_call: TRBV5-1
d_call: -
clone_size: -

cdr3_aa: CASSDPGGLEQYF
cdr3_nt: TGCGCCAGCAGTGACCCCGGGGGGTTGGAGCAGTACTTC
j_call: TRBJ2-7
v_call: TRBV10-1
d_call: TRBD2
clone_size: -

cdr3_aa: CASSLGTSGSYEQYF
cdr3_nt: TGTGCCAGCAGCCTAGGGACTAGCGGCTCCTACGAGCAGTACTTC
j_call: TRBJ2-7
v_call: TRBV7-2
d_call: TRBD2
clone_size: -

cdr3_aa: CASSEHDGDTQYF
cdr3_nt: TGTGCCAGCAGCGAGCATGATGGAGATACGCAGTATTTT
j_call: TRBJ2-3
v_call: TRBV9
d_call: -
clone_size: few

cdr3_aa: CASYEGTVNSPLHF
cdr3_nt: TGTGCCAGCTACGAAGGGACAGTTAATTCACCCCTCCACTTT
j_call: TRBJ1-6
v_call: TRBV25-1
d_call: TRBD1
clone_size: -

cdr3_aa: CASSFHATGGPYEQYF
cdr3_nt: TGTGCCAGCAGTTTCCACGCGACAGGGGGCCCCTACGAGCAGTACTTC
j_call: TRBJ2-7
v_call: TRBV27
d_call: TRBD1
clone_size: -

cdr3_aa: CASSLLVGGGYGYTF
cdr3_nt: TGTGCCAGCAGTTTATTGGTAGGGGGCGGGTATGGCTACACCTTC
j_call: TRBJ1-2
v_call: TRBV28
d_call: TRBD1
clone_size: -

cdr3_aa: CASSFNSVYEQYF
cdr3_nt: TGTGCCAGCAGCTTTAATAGCGTCTACGAGCAGTACTTC
j_call: TRBJ2-7
v_call: TRBV7-8
d_call: -
clone_size: -

cdr3_aa: CASSLASASTDTQYF
cdr3_nt: TGCGCCAGCAGCTTGGCTAGCGCCAGCACAGATACGCAGTATTTT
j_call: TRBJ2-3
v_call: TRBV5-1
d_call: -
clone_size: -

cdr3_aa: CASSVSGLSDTQYF
cdr3_nt: TGTGCCAGCAGCGTGAGCGGTCTTTCGGATACGCAGTATTTT
j_call: TRBJ2-3
v_call: TRBV9
d_call: -
clone_size: -

cdr3_aa: CASSLTPTGTQQETQYF
cdr3_nt: TGTGCCAGTAGCCTAACTCCGACAGGGACTCAACAAGAGACCCAGTACTTC
j_call: TRBJ2-5
v_call: TRBV19
d_call: -
clone_size: -

cdr3_aa: CASSPIQAGLNQPQHF
cdr3_nt: TGTGCCAGCAGTCCTATACAGGCAGGGCTAAATCAGCCCCAGCATTTT
j_call: TRBJ1-5
v_call: TRBV28
d_call: -
clone_size: -

cdr3_aa: CASSSGQGGRTDTQYF
cdr3_nt: TGCGCCAGCAGCTCGGGACAGGGTGGGAGGACAGATACGCAGTATTTT
j_call: TRBJ2-3
v_call: TRBV5-1
d_call: TRBD1
clone_size: -

cdr3_aa: CASSPGQGDVNEQFF
cdr3_nt: TGTGCCAGCAGCCCTGGACAGGGGGATGTTAATGAGCAGTTCTTC
j_call: TRBJ2-1
v_call: TRBV4-2
d_call: TRBD1
clone_size: -

cdr3_aa: CASSLGTASSYEQYF
cdr3_nt: TGTGCCAGCAGCCTAGGGACAGCGAGCTCCTACGAGCAGTACTTC
j_call: TRBJ2-7
v_call: TRBV6-1
d_call: TRBD1
clone_size: -

cdr3_aa: CASSLGVLEQYF
cdr3_nt: TGCGCCAGCAGCTTGGGAGTTCTCGAGCAGTACTTC
j_call: TRBJ2-7
v_call: TRBV5-1
d_call: -
clone_size: -

cdr3_aa: CASTRLAGAPSGANVLTF
cdr3_nt: TGCGCCAGCACCAGACTAGCGGGAGCCCCCTCTGGGGCCAACGTCCTGACTTTC
j_call: TRBJ2-6
v_call: TRBV4-1
d_call: TRBD2
clone_size: -

cdr3_aa: CASSVKYEQYF
cdr3_nt: TGTGCCAGCAGTGTAAAATACGAGCAGTACTTC
j_call: TRBJ2-7
v_call: TRBV6-1
d_call: -
clone_size: -

cdr3_aa: CASSSGLTEQYF
cdr3_nt: TGTGCCAGCAGCTCCGGACTAACCGAGCAGTACTTC
j_call: TRBJ2-7
v_call: TRBV11-2
d_call: -
clone_size: -

cdr3_aa: CASSVPGQSTEAFF
cdr3_nt: TGCGCCAGCAGCGTCCCGGGACAGAGTACTGAAGCTTTCTTT
j_call: TRBJ1-1
v_call: TRBV4-1
d_call: TRBD1
clone_size: -

cdr3_aa: CASRGGLGHTEAFF
cdr3_nt: TGTGCCAGCAGGGGAGGGCTCGGTCACACTGAAGCTTTCTTT
j_call: TRBJ1-1
v_call: TRBV28
d_call: -
clone_size: -

cdr3_aa: CSVEGTGSSYNEQFF
cdr3_nt: TGCAGCGTCGAGGGGACAGGGAGTTCCTACAATGAGCAGTTCTTC
j_call: TRBJ2-1
v_call: TRBV29-1
d_call: TRBD1
clone_size: -

cdr3_aa: CASSLGTSGRGGNEQFF
cdr3_nt: TGCGCCAGCAGCTTAGGGACTAGCGGGAGAGGAGGCAATGAGCAGTTCTTC
j_call: TRBJ2-1
v_call: TRBV5-1
d_call: TRBD2
clone_size: -

cdr3_aa: CASSTEAVPGLAVHEQYF
cdr3_nt: TGTGCCAGCAGTACGGAGGCAGTCCCGGGACTAGCGGTCCACGAGCAGTACTTC
j_call: TRBJ2-7
v_call: TRBV2
d_call: TRBD2
clone_size: few

cdr3_aa: CACITDGISGANVLTF
cdr3_nt: TGTGCCTGTATCACGGACGGGATCTCTGGGGCCAACGTCCTGACTTTC
j_call: TRBJ2-6
v_call: TRBV30
d_call: -
clone_size: -